The 23 T cell receptor beta chains presented below share a single source sample, sequenced in a study of T cells after yellow fever vaccination. TCRdb re-called the 5' RACE reads with MiXCR, one entry per CDR3 protein. The sample yields a few hundred thousand distinct CDR3 sequences, about 17% seen once. The specimen was PBMCs, collected 5 days after the first yellow fever vaccination. The receptors stem from a man aged 18 to 29 who received the YFV17D yellow fever vaccine.

This clonotype was seen a few times. The rearrangement links TRBV4-3 to TRBJ1-2; no reliable D call. In germline, CDR1 is LGHNA, CDR2 YSLEER. This CDR3 has 13 residues. V was shortened by 0 bases and J by 4 bases, with 6 bases between the two germline ends. The CDR3, as DNA: TGCGCCAGCAGCCAAGATACGGGCTATGGCTACACCTTC. Translated: CASSQDTGYGYTF.

The chain uses TRBV3-1 and TRBJ2-2; no clear D. CDR3 length equals 15 residues. With 4 bases removed from V and 6 bases from J, the gap between germline ends came to 15 bases. From germline, CDR1 is LGHDT and CDR2 YNNKEL (reference sequence). CDR3 sequence reads: CASSLPPAMAGELFF. The CDR3 region has the DNA TGTGCCAGCAGCCTACCCCCGGCGATGGCCGGGGAGCTGTTTTTT.

This clonotype came up a few times. The chain uses TRBV12-3 or TRBV12-4 and TRBJ1-5; no reliable D call. The CDR3 covers 13 residues. V lost 3 bases and J lost 6, with 9 bases in between. CDR3 protein: CASSFTTVQPQHF. The CDR3, as DNA: TGTGCCAGCAGTTTTACAACGGTTCAGCCCCAGCATTTT.

This clonotype was seen a few times. This chain joins TRBV20-1 and TRBJ2-1; 14 bases match TRBD2. V shed 6 bases, J shed 9 bases, and the junction held 4 bases outside the gene matches. CDR3 length: 13 amino acids. The germline V gene encodes CDR1 DFQATT and CDR2 SNEGSKA (reference sequence). The CDR3 nucleotides are TGCAGTGCAAGACTAGCGGGAGGGGGTGAGCAGTTCTTC. Translating it yields CSARLAGGGEQFF.

The genes are TRBV4-2 and TRBJ1-6; no clear D gene. The CDR3 contains 13 residues. V lost 4 bases and J lost 14, with 15 bases in between. CDR1 and CDR2 from the germline V gene are LGHNA and YNFKEQ. In DNA form, the CDR3 reads TGTGCCAGCAGCCCGAGGGTGGAGGTCGCCCTCCACTTT. This gives the protein CASSPRVEVALHF.

This clonotype was observed a handful of times. This chain joins TRBV6-2 or TRBV6-3 and TRBJ2-7; the match to TRBD1 covers 7 bases. The CDR3 runs to 15 residues. The J segment lost 5 bases and the V segment lost 6 bases, leaving 13 bases of the junction unmatched. Per the germline V gene, CDR1 is MNHEY and CDR2 is SVGEGT. CDR3 in amino acids: CASRPLGQNVNEQYF. The DNA of the CDR3 is TGTGCCAGCAGGCCTCTGGGACAGAACGTCAACGAGCAGTACTTC.

This clonotype was observed a few times. The V gene is TRBV12-3 or TRBV12-4, the J gene TRBJ2-7; 7 nucleotides agree with TRBD1. Trimming removed 10 bases from V and 2 bases from J; junction bases left unmatched: 11. This CDR3 contains 14 residues. The CDR3 nucleotides are TGTGCCACCCCAGACAGGGTTATCCCCTACGAGCAGTACTTC. It yields the protein CATPDRVIPYEQYF.

The chain employs TRBV4-1 and TRBJ2-6, with D hard to call. Germline V CDR1 and CDR2: MGHRA, YSYEKL. The V end was cut by 9 bases, the J end by 2 bases, with 14 bases between. The CDR3 contains 15 residues. CDR3 residues: CASTDMAAGANVLTF. The CDR3 nucleotides read TGCGCCAGTACTGACATGGCAGCTGGGGCCAACGTCCTGACTTTC.

The chain joins TRBV6-1 to TRBJ2-1; 10 positions agree with TRBD2. The length of the CDR3 is 14 residues. J gave up 6 bases and V 6 bases, and 5 bases lay outside the gene matches. Germline lookup yields CDR1 MNHNS and CDR2 SASEGT. CDR3 nucleotides: TGTGCCAGCAGGAGCGGGGGGGACAGCAATGAGCAGTTCTTC. It is translated as CASRSGGDSNEQFF.

A remark on this clonotype: Relative to the germline gene, one junction end is altered; a read error may explain this. This chain links TRBV4-2 with TRBJ1-2; D perhaps matches TRBD1 (5 bases). CDR3 length equals 13 residues. Germline values: CDR1 LGHNA, CDR2 YNFKEQ. The CDR3 sequence: CAISPGPLCGYTF. The CDR3 nucleotides read TGTGCCATCAGCCCGGGACCCCTCTGTGGCTACACCTTC.

The table lists this clonotype with a few counts. The chain joins TRBV6-1 to TRBJ2-1; the match to TRBD2 covers 9 bases. V gave up 1 base and J gave up 8 bases; unmatched junction bases: 6. The CDR3 runs to 15 residues. Germline V gives CDR1 MNHNS, CDR2 SASEGT. The CDR3 coding sequence is TGTGCCAGCAGTGAAGGCGGGGGGGGTTTCGATGAGCAGTTCTTC. Protein: CASSEGGGGFDEQFF.

This clonotype occurred a few times. The V and J genes are TRBV12-3 or TRBV12-4 and TRBJ2-1; D ambiguous. V shed 5 bases and J shed 5 bases, with 4 bases lying between them. This CDR3 has 11 residues. The CDR3 sequence: CASSENNEQFF. DNA of the CDR3: TGTGCCAGCAGTGAAAACAATGAGCAGTTCTTC.

This clonotype was counted between two and nine times. The V call is TRBV5-1, the J call TRBJ2-6; possible D gene TRBD1, 6 bases. Looked up from germline, CDR1 is SGHRS and CDR2 is YFSETQ. The CDR3 is 16 amino acids. V dropped 4 bases and J dropped 0 bases, with 11 bases sitting between them. CDR3 amino acids: CASSRTDISGANVLTF. The CDR3 coding sequence is TGCGCCAGCAGCCGGACAGACATCTCTGGGGCCAACGTCCTGACTTTC. Complete variable domain (other parts from reference TRBV5-1 and TRBJ2-6): KAGVTQTPRYLIKTRGQQVTLSCSPISGHRSVSWYQQTPGQGLQFLFEYFSETQRNKGNFPGRFSGRQFSNSRSEMNVSTLELGDSALYLCASSRTDISGANVLTFGAGSRLTVL.

The chain has TRBV2 and TRBJ1-1; D call uncertain. The CDR3 has 13 residues. Germline loops: CDR1 SNHLY, CDR2 FYNNEI. V gave up 7 bases and J gave up 1 base, with 10 bases separating them. Here the CDR3 reads CASMWGRNTEAFF. In DNA, the CDR3 is TGTGCCAGCATGTGGGGTAGGAACACTGAAGCTTTCTTT.

This clonotype appeared a few times. The gene calls are TRBV12-3 or TRBV12-4 and TRBJ1-1; D is undetermined. Deletions cut 8 bases from V and 3 bases from J, with 7 bases between. The CDR3 runs to 11 residues. The CDR3 nucleotides read TGTGCCAGCCTTCACTACACTGAAGCTTTCTTT. Translating gives CASLHYTEAFF.

This chain joins TRBV5-1 and TRBJ1-1, with D possibly TRBD1 on 6 matching bases. Germline V CDR1 and CDR2: SGHRS, YFSETQ. Trimming took off 4 bases at V and 4 bases at J, with 14 bases between the two ends. This CDR3 comprises 14 residues. The CDR3 bases are TGCGCCAGCAGCATACAGGGTCGGGGCACTGAAGCTTTCTTT. Protein sequence: CASSIQGRGTEAFF.

The chain links TRBV24-1 to TRBJ2-2; D is undetermined. The length of the CDR3 is 11 residues. The germline V and J ends were trimmed by 1 base and 7 bases, with 0 bases remaining between them. CDR1 KGHDR and CDR2 SFDVKD come from the germline V gene. CDR3 nucleotides: TGTGCCACCAGTGATTTCGGGGAGCTGTTTTTT. Translating it yields CATSDFGELFF.

A few counts support this clonotype. The chain recombines TRBV20-1 with TRBJ1-2; D might be TRBD1 (6 bases). Between the trimmed V and J ends, which lost 1 base and 7 bases, there was a span of 13 bases. The V gene's germline CDR1 is DFQATT and CDR2 SNEGSKA (reference sequence). CDR3 size: 13 residues. The CDR3 is CSARGTESGGYTF. For the CDR3, the DNA is TGCAGTGCTAGAGGGACAGAGTCGGGTGGCTACACCTTC.

This clonotype was seen only a few times. This chain joins TRBV14 and TRBJ1-1; unclear D gene. Germline CDR1 is SGHDN and CDR2 is FVKESK. The CDR3 length is 14 residues. Trimming removed 5 bases from V and 0 bases from J, with 10 bases in between. CDR3: CASSNRFMNTEAFF. In DNA form, the CDR3 reads TGTGCCAGCAGCAATCGATTCATGAACACTGAAGCTTTCTTT.

In its sample, this clonotype was seen a few times. The V call is TRBV10-3, the J call TRBJ2-3; 7 bases are shared with TRBD1. Germline loops: CDR1 ENHRY, CDR2 SYGVKD. This CDR3 contains 16 residues. The ends lost 4 bases at V and 2 bases at J; junction bases unmatched: 9. The CDR3 region is CAISASVGTATDTQYF. CDR3 sequence (DNA): TGTGCCATCAGTGCTTCGGTGGGGACAGCCACAGATACGCAGTATTTT.

The genes are TRBV29-1 and TRBJ2-1; D is perhaps TRBD1 (5 bases). The CDR3 consists of 14 residues. Germline V gene sequence: CDR1 SQVTM, CDR2 ANQGSEA. V lost 0 bases and J lost 8, with 14 bases in between. The CDR3 sequence is CSVEEVGLRDEQFF. The CDR3, as DNA: TGCAGCGTTGAAGAAGTGGGCCTCAGGGATGAGCAGTTCTTC.

There are a few counts of this clonotype. V and J are TRBV20-1 and TRBJ2-3, with a weak D call TRBD1 (7 bases). The germline V gene has CDR1 DFQATT and CDR2 SNEGSKA (reference sequence). V lost 5 bases and J 5 bases, leaving 14 bases between the germline ends. The CDR3 is 13 amino acids. CDR3 DNA: TGCAGTGCTCGGGGGACAGTTGGAGATACGCAGTATTTT. Protein sequence: CSARGTVGDTQYF.

The chain recombines TRBV4-1 with TRBJ2-5, with TRBD2 as a possible D gene (5 bases). Trimming cost V 3 bases and J 2 bases, with 16 bases left between them. Germline V CDR1 and CDR2: MGHRA, YSYEKL. The CDR3 is 16 amino acids. The CDR3 sequence: CASSQTQGRRQETQYF. CDR3 sequence (DNA): TGCGCCAGCAGCCAGACCCAAGGGAGAAGGCAAGAGACCCAGTACTTC.